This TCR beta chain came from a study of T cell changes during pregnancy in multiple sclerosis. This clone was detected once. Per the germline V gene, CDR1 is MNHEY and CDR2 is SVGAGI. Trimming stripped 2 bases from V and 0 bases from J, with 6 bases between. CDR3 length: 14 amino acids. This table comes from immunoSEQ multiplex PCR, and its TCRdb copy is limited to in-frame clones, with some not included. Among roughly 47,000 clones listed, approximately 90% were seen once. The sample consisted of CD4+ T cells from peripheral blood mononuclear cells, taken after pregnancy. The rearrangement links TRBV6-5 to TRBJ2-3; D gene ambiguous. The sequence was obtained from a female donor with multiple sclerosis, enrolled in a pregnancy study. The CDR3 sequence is CASSYSTSTDTQYF. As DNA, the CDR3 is TGTGCCAGCAGTTACAGTACTAGCACAGATACGCAGTATTTT.